This T cell receptor beta chain was sequenced in a study of T cell changes during pregnancy in multiple sclerosis. Produced via immunoSEQ multiplex PCR; TCRdb's table is partial and in-frame only. The sample carries about 49,000 clones, approximately 94% recorded once. Germline V gene data show CDR1 as MDHEN and CDR2 as SYDVKM. The J segment lost 1 base and the V segment lost 5 bases, leaving 9 bases of the junction unmatched. CDR3 length: 16 residues. The material was CD8+ T cells from peripheral blood mononuclear cells, obtained before pregnancy. The chain joins TRBV28 to TRBJ2-3; 7 nucleotides agree with TRBD2. The clonotype originates from a female donor with multiple sclerosis, enrolled in a pregnancy study. The CDR3 region is CASSQAGDGGTDTQYF. Here the CDR3 DNA reads TGTGCCAGCAGTCAGGCGGGAGATGGGGGCACAGATACGCAGTATTTT.